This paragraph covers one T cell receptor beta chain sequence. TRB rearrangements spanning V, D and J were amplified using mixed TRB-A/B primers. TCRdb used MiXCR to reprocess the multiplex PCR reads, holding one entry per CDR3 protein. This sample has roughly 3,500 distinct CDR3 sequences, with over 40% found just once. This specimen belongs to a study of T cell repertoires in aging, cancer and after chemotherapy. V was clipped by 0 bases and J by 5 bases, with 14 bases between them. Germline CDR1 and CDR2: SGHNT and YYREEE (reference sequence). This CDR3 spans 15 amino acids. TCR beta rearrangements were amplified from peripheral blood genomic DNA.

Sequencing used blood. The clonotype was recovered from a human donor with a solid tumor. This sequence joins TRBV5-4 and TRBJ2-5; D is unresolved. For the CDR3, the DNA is TGTGCCAGCAGCTTGGCGGGTGTCGGGCGGGAGACCCAGTACTTC. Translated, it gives CASSLAGVGRETQYF.